This TCR beta chain derives from a study of vaccination effects on CD4 cells after COVID-19. Study-wide context: Participants were given two doses of BNT162b2 or mRNA-1273 vaccine.

Broader study findings: Both infection-induced and vaccine-induced clones contracted markedly at late post-vaccination timepoints.

At the end of less than 12 days of culture, CD4+ T cells were isolated. People in the vaccine group had not been infected with SARS-CoV-2 before, and their nucleocapsid antibodies were negative. Days 3 and 7 were when half the medium was replaced with IL-2 medium. The CDR3 loop spans 14 amino acids. V dropped 7 bases and J dropped 1 base, with 11 bases sitting between them. Per the germline V gene, CDR1 is LNHDA and CDR2 is SQIVND (reference sequence). Details on this clone: Its antigen is as yet unknown.

Profiled with immunoSEQ multiplex PCR; TCRdb holds only in-frame clones, not every one. This sample has about 72,000 clones, with 60% to 80% found just once. This sample comprised CD4+ T cells from PBMCs cultured without peptide, obtained before COVID-19 vaccination. The chain joins TRBV19 to TRBJ1-5; no reliable D call. The receptor was derived from a human donor who received a COVID-19 vaccine. CDR3 DNA: TGTGCCAGTATCCGACACGGGAGCAATCAGCCCCAGCATTTT. Translation: CASIRHGSNQPQHF.